This TCR beta chain was documented in a study of CD8+CD57+ T cells in acquired aplastic anemia. CDR3 and TCR beta VDJ profiling relied on a genomic DNA template. MiXCR, applied by TCRdb to the reads, yields one record per CDR3 protein. The data show 150,000 to 200,000 distinct CDR3 sequences, roughly half seen once. The CDR3 spans 15 residues. V lost 6 bases to trimming and J lost 2 bases; unmatched junction nucleotides: 5. Germline V lookup: CDR1 MNHNS, CDR2 SASEGT. Sequenced material: sorted CD4+, CD8+, or CD8+CD57+ T cells (not recorded which) from PBMCs. The receptor was derived from a human donor in good health. V gene TRBV6-1 combines with J gene TRBJ2-1; 9 positions match TRBD1. This CDR3 is CASSQQGAAYNEQFF. The DNA of the CDR3 is TGTGCCAGCAGCCAACAGGGGGCGGCCTACAATGAGCAGTTCTTC.